This TCR beta chain was recovered during a study of response to subunit inactivated influenza vaccine. CDR3 size: 13 residues. Germline V gives CDR1 SNHLY, CDR2 FYNNEI. Trimming left V 2 bases short and J 9 bases short, with 8 bases between. MiXCR, applied by TCRdb to the RT-PCR reads, yields one record per CDR3 protein. The data contain more than 600,000 distinct CDR3 sequences, around 18% of them singletons. General study results and limits: New T cells are recruited in small numbers by each seasonal influenza vaccination, according to the authors' suggestion.

This clonotype appeared a few times. Its matching antigen is unknown. The material sequenced was PBMCs from blood, taken around 5 days after vaccination. This TCR came from a man in his forties or fifties who received an inactivated influenza vaccine. The V and J genes are TRBV2 and TRBJ1-6; D not resolved. In DNA form, the CDR3 reads TGTGCCAGCAGTGAAAGCCGGGGTTCACCCCTCCACTTT. It translates to CASSESRGSPLHF.